This paragraph reports one TCR beta chain. Its antigen is unknown. Base qualities are not provided; no much larger clone lies one nucleotide away. These data belong to a study of cytomegalovirus exposure and HLA in healthy donors (dated by TCRdb to about 2017). Some background on the complete study: An earlier analysis of some 620 of the donors reported approximately 280 Gb of sequence data and 95 million to 130 million unique TCR beta sequences obtained from about 170 million T cells. Roughly 300 gigabases of sequencing data and around 87 million unique TCR sequences were included in an early release covering roughly 600 HLA-typed donors. The genetic ancestry cluster associated with self-reported Caucasian donors included around 76% of the approximately 410 genotyped donors. The study aimed to test whether signatures of past pathogen exposure could be identified by cataloging public T cell receptors. Using immunosequencing, the study profiled T cell repertoires from 500 to 800 subjects and related those repertoires to cytomegalovirus serostatus. Besides the first cohort of about 730 subjects, a separate validation cohort made up of roughly 130 different subjects was used. High-throughput TCR immunosequencing, statistical association of individual TCRs with disease status, and machine learning were combined to predict cytomegalovirus infection status. A later analysis re-analyzed previously published TCR beta repertoires from 666 donors and added high-resolution HLA genotyping to study TCR occurrence patterns. In the later analysis, no new phenotypic data were used to find candidate immune exposures; instead, reliance was placed on TCR beta sequences and their occurrence across donors. To decide whether each TCR beta V gene segment behaved as functional or pseudogenic, an earlier analysis of 587 of the donors relied on high-throughput TCR beta sequencing. Donor age, sex, ethnicity and CMV serostatus were compiled alongside the repertoire data. Genome-wide SNP genotypes for about three fifths of the roughly 700 donors were used in a later genetic analysis, which treated that subset as a discovery cohort. All discovery cohort repertoires had been generated on a single sequencing platform. HLA typing covered class I and class II loci at four-digit resolution. Typing coverage differed by locus: A, B, C, DRB1 and DQB1 were typed in about 620-630 donors, DQA1 in 500 to 550, DPA1 in roughly 590, and DPB1 in 472. Because of strong linkage in the cohort, roughly five DR-DQ haplotypes were treated as single units for association and clustering. On average, 235,054 unique TCR beta nucleotide sequences were sequenced per donor among several hundred genotyped donors of the cohort, with roughly 18% of those sequences being non-productive.

Library creation used the immunoSEQ multiplex PCR assay. For the multiplex PCR, a mixture combining 60 forward primers for TCR Vbeta segments and 13 reverse primers for TCR Jbeta segments was used. A multiplex PCR assay on genomic DNA amplified the CDR3 region of rearranged TCR beta genes. On the Illumina HiSeq System, the amplified TCR beta libraries were sequenced as 87-base-pair reads. As for the original processing: A later analysis tallied around 82 million unique TCR beta chains across the 700 or so repertoires, and about 10 million of those chains were shared by two or more donors. Raw reads were error-corrected and collapsed into unique sequences with a nearest-neighbor algorithm that merged closely related sequences to remove PCR and sequencing errors. Alignment of CDR3 sequences to IMGT reference sequences was used to assign V, D and J gene segments. For a sequence to be retained, at least a six-nucleotide match to both a V gene segment and a J gene segment was required. A rearrangement was called productive if the CDR3 had no stop codons and remained in frame with V and J, and every other rearrangement was called non-productive. Following IMGT convention, CDR3 was defined as the stretch from the second conserved V-encoded cysteine to the conserved J-encoded phenylalanine. In an earlier analysis of around 570 of the donors, sequences lacking an unambiguous match to a single V gene segment were excluded. An earlier analysis of fewer than 750 of the donors classified V segments as functional when productive rearrangements were above 56.7% and as segregating when the standard deviation between donors was above 5%. A statistical classification framework was built for diagnosing cytomegalovirus status from the catalog of TCR beta chain sequences. A later analysis assigned V and J genes by comparing TCR nucleotide sequences with IMGT/GENE-DB human TR gene sequences. Using the TCRdist pipeline, a later analysis assigned CDR3 sequences along with most-parsimonious VDJ recombination scenarios. In a later analysis, every TCR beta chain was defined by the combination of its CDR3 amino acid sequence and its V-gene family, and reads without a unique V-gene family were dropped. A later analysis removed 550 to 700 highly shared, low-generation-probability nucleotide sequences to deal with suspected cross-contamination and a sequencing artifact. In a later analysis, a clonal expansion index was calculated for each public chain from normalized within-repertoire ranks of inferred template counts. A later analysis computed generation probabilities with a VDJ recombination model fitted to out-of-frame rearrangements, and checked the results against IGoR. In a later analysis, hypergeometric tests were used to score TCR-TCR, TCR-HLA and TCR-CMV co-occurrence, with a repertoire-size bias correction applied to TCR pairs. To estimate false discovery rates, a later analysis permuted the HLA or CMV assignments 20 times. A later analysis grouped co-occurring TCRs with DBSCAN, adding TCRdist sequence similarity when clustering within HLA-allele-positive subsets. Repertoires with fewer than 30,000 or more than 120,000 public chains, plus five repertoires with anomalous nucleotide sharing, were excluded from co-occurrence clustering. TCRdb carries this immuneACCESS record with in-frame sequences only. Its versions omit some clonotypes, under half of them owing to an unresolved V gene in the studies checked, with the rest unexplained. V, J and clone size are taken as reported in that table, and D and trimming were inferred from the DNA itself. Counted in this sample were about 120,000 clones; 60% to 80% of them appeared once. Of the sample, 4.5% to 5% is held by the ten largest clones.

V trim: 4 bases; J trim: 1 base; unmatched bases: 10. Reading the germline V gene gives CDR1 SGHRS and CDR2 YFSETQ. Measured from the cysteine to the phenylalanine, the CDR3 is 17 residues long. CDR3 DNA only is kept here, 51 bases in frame from base 1. What the work shows at the level of the full study, not this receptor alone: For the cohort, immune exposure information was limited to CMV serostatus. A further reported finding was that TCR beta sequences accurately predicted the HLA-A and HLA-B alleles for most subjects in the first cohort. The authors suggested that the approach could potentially be generalized to other disease states and immunological phenotypes. The 87-base-pair reads could not distinguish some IMGT-functional V segments, including TRBV6-2 and TRBV6-3, so those segments were excluded. Several of the top co-occurrence clusters appeared to be linked to parvovirus B19, influenza, CMV and Epstein-Barr virus, according to a later analysis. V-gene and J-gene trimming of TCR beta chains was associated with a missense DCLRE1C variant in a later genetic analysis, and the association was replicated in an independent cohort. Because counts were too low, about 18 rarely observed V segments, including chromosome 9 orphons, were excluded from the earlier analysis of a few hundred of the donors. Linkage disequilibrium might explain the correlated functional status among segregating V segments, but an unknown experimental factor could not be excluded. In a later analysis, TCR association rates were found to vary across HLA loci, with the most associated TCRs seen for DRB1 alleles and the fewest for HLA-C alleles. The study gave a list of about 170 TCR beta chains associated with cytomegalovirus. A cluster of highly shared sequence variants was judged likely to represent a technical artifact of the sequencing pipeline. In a later analysis, HLA-associated TCR beta chains were found to be more clonally expanded and to have lower generation probabilities than equally common non-associated chains. Sequencing depth was assumed to be roughly uniform across donors in the presence/absence analyses, though that assumption may not hold. In this cohort, only TCR beta chains were sequenced, and detectable features were limited by the absence of alpha or paired-chain data. According to a later analysis, most CMV-associated TCR beta chains appeared to be HLA-restricted, and the HLA associations seemed to be driven largely by CMV exposure. A few of the identified cytomegalovirus-associated TCR beta chains were confirmed in vitro to be specific for cytomegalovirus antigens. Across donors, most TCR sequences were observed very rarely, whereas some public TCRs were present in many individuals. When HLA alleles, especially DR and DQ, strongly co-occurred, attributing TCR associations to individual alleles was difficult. A later analysis associated 16,951 TCR beta sequences with specific HLA alleles at a false discovery rate of 0.05. The classifier was reported to diagnose cytomegalovirus status with high specificity and sensitivity in both the original and validation cohorts. Broadly in line with IMGT annotations, most TCR beta V segments showed up in productive rearrangements about 87% or about 30% of the time in an earlier analysis of around 550 of the donors. HLA typing was unavailable for some donors at each locus, so association tests used only the typed subset. A later genetic analysis reported fewer N-insertions in productive TCRs among donors in an Asian-associated ancestry cluster than the 666-donor mean.

The cohort comprised 550 to 700 healthy bone marrow donors. Cohort members were all nominally healthy when sampled, although unrecorded immune exposures were likely present. The donor tested CMV seropositive and was one of the 289 seropositive cohort members. A peripheral blood sample was collected from each donor, and TCR beta sequencing was performed on peripheral blood mononuclear cells. Genomic DNA was extracted from the blood cell samples with the Qiagen DNeasy Blood Extraction Kit. What was sequenced was PBMCs. The sequence came from a man aged 45-65 years in good health and CMV-seropositive. The chain links TRBV5-1 with TRBJ2-5, with 10 middle bases fitting TRBD2. The CDR3 reads as follows: CASSGGHLAGVQETQYF. The sequenced DNA is TGCGCCAGCAGCGGAGGACACCTAGCGGGGGTCCAAGAGACCCAGTACTTC.